These T cell receptor beta chains were read from a single sample in a study of blood T cell repertoires in COVID-19. Libraries were prepared by immunoSEQ multiplex PCR; TCRdb keeps only in-frame clonotypes and omits some of them. The sample has under 70,000 clones; 87% are singletons. The sequencing input was peripheral blood. These receptors came from a woman aged 55-69 years with COVID-19, enrolled during active disease. Both conserved end residues are part of each CDR3. The D gene is left open where the match is weak. Not every row has a clone size; where given, it reads once, few, many or a size class.

>once|TRBJ2-1|16|TRBV5-1|TRBD2
TGCGCCAGCAGCCCCGACACTCTAGCGGGATACAATGAGCAGTTCTTC
CASSPDTLAGYNEQFF
>.|TRBJ2-2|17|TRBV18|.
TGTGCCAGCTCACCCAAACCTGTCGGACTCAACACCGGGGAGCTGTTTTTT
CASSPKPVGLNTGELFF
>.|TRBJ2-5|15|TRBV28|TRBD1
TGTGCCAGCAGTTTGAAAGGGACAGGGCGAGAGACCCAGTACTTC
CASSLKGTGRETQYF
>once|TRBJ1-3|13|TRBV2|.
TGTGCCAGCCGGGATTCCTCTGGAAACACCATATATTTT
CASRDSSGNTIYF
>.|TRBJ1-2|13|TRBV18|TRBD1
TGTGCCAGCTCACCCACGACAGGGTCTGGCTACACCTTC
CASSPTTGSGYTF
>.|TRBJ2-3|14|TRBV10-3|.
TGTGCCGCCATGCGGGACCAAAGCACAGATACGCAGTATTTT
CAAMRDQSTDTQYF
>.|TRBJ2-1|17|TRBV2|TRBD1
TGTGCCAGCAGAGGGGACAGGGGCGAACCCTCCTACAATGAGCAGTTCTTC
CASRGDRGEPSYNEQFF
>.|TRBJ2-1|15|TRBV28|TRBD2
TGTGCCAGCACCGAGACTAGCGGGAGAGGAAATGAGCAGTTCTTC
CASTETSGRGNEQFF
>.|TRBJ2-7|16|TRBV6-5|TRBD2
TGTGCCAGCAGTTATTTGGCTAGCGGGAGGGCCTTAGAGCAGTACTTC
CASSYLASGRALEQYF
>.|TRBJ2-7|14|TRBV6-5|TRBD1
TGTGCCAGCAGTTACTCAAGGGGGCTCGGCGAGCAGTACTTC
CASSYSRGLGEQYF
>.|TRBJ1-5|15|TRBV21-1|.
TGTGCCAGCAGCACGGGGGGGACGGGCAATCAGCCCCAGCATTTT
CASSTGGTGNQPQHF
>once|TRBJ1-6|18|TRBV7-6|.
TGTGCCAGCAGCTTATATGGGGGAGGGAGCTCCTATAATTCACCCCTCCACTTT
CASSLYGGGSSYNSPLHF
>.|TRBJ2-7|15|TRBV14|.
TGTGCCAGCAGCCTGACCGGGAAAACCTTGGGCGAGCAGTACTTC
CASSLTGKTLGEQYF
>.|TRBJ1-1|16|TRBV27|TRBD1
TGTGCCAGCACCGAAAGCCCCGGACAGGTTAACACTGAAGCTTTCTTT
CASTESPGQVNTEAFF
>.|TRBJ2-7|13|TRBV28|.
TGTGCCAGCAGAAGCCAGGGGCACTACGAGCAGTACTTC
CASRSQGHYEQYF
>.|TRBJ1-3|16|TRBV5-8|.
TGTGCCAGCAGCTTGGTTAGGGGCTCCTCTGGAAACACCATATATTTT
CASSLVRGSSGNTIYF
>.|TRBJ2-7|16|TRBV2|TRBD1
TGTGCCAGCAGTGGTCCGGGACAGGGGTCCCCCTACGAGCAGTACTTC
CASSGPGQGSPYEQYF
>.|TRBJ1-5|16|TRBV19|.
TGTGCCAGTCGGAGAGAACCAGGGTATAGCAATCAGCCCCAGCATTTT
CASRREPGYSNQPQHF
>.|TRBJ1-6|15|TRBV3-1/TRBV3-2|.
TGTGCCAGCAGCGCAATCGGGACAAATAATTCACCCCTCCACTTT
CASSAIGTNNSPLHF
>few|TRBJ2-1|17|TRBV4-2|TRBD2
TGTGCCAGCAGCCGGGAGGGTAGCGCCAGCTCCTACAATGAGCAGTTCTTC
CASSREGSASSYNEQFF
>.|TRBJ2-1|13|TRBV11-1|.
TGTGCCAGCAGCTTGAATTCAAGGGGATCATGGTTCTTC
CASSLNSRGSWFF
>.|TRBJ2-3|19|TRBV13|.
TGTGCCAGCAGCACGAAGGACCAAATTTGGGGGACTAGCACAGATACGCAGTATTTT
CASSTKDQIWGTSTDTQYF
>.|TRBJ2-7|13|TRBV7-9|.
TGTGCCAGCAGCTCACCGGACATCTACGAGCAGTACTTC
CASSSPDIYEQYF
>.|TRBJ2-3|14|TRBV28|.
TGTGCCAGTCGGGCGTGGGGGAGGACAGATACGCAGTATTTT
CASRAWGRTDTQYF
>.|TRBJ2-1|15|TRBV10-3|TRBD1
TGTGCCATCAGACCGGGACAGGGGGCATTCAGTGAGCAGTTCTTC
CAIRPGQGAFSEQFF
>.|TRBJ2-3|14|TRBV7-3|.
TGTGCCAGCAGCTTAAGCGCAACGTCAGATACGCAGTATTTT
CASSLSATSDTQYF
>.|TRBJ2-1|12|TRBV2|.
TGTGCCAGCAGTGAGGTAGGGGATGAGCAGTTCTTC
CASSEVGDEQFF
>.|TRBJ2-1|14|TRBV29-1|TRBD2
TGCAGCGTTGGGGGACTAGCGGGAGTAGTTGGGCAGTTCTTC
CSVGGLAGVVGQFF
>.|TRBJ1-2|13|TRBV7-2|.
TGTGCCAGCAGCTTAGATCCGGCCGGGGGCTACACCTTC
CASSLDPAGGYTF
>.|TRBJ2-1|15|TRBV7-7|.
TGTGCTAGCAGCCCCCGGACGGGGTCCTACAATGAGCAGTTCTTC
CASSPRTGSYNEQFF
>.|TRBJ2-6|17|TRBV30|TRBD1
TGTGCCTGGAGTAGGGGCAGGGGGCCCACTGGGGCCAACGTCCTGACTTTC
CAWSRGRGPTGANVLTF
>.|TRBJ2-3|14|TRBV9|.
TGTGCCAGCAGCGTAGACGTAGTGCTAGATACGCAGTATTTT
CASSVDVVLDTQYF
>.|TRBJ2-2|21|TRBV15|TRBD1
TGTGCCACCAGCAGAGAAGGACAGGGGGTGGTTTGGCGGGAGGCCGGCGGGGAGCTGTTTTTT
CATSREGQGVVWREAGGELFF
>.|TRBJ1-1|12|TRBV29-1|TRBD1
TGCAGCGTGACCGGGACAGGGTATTATGATTTCTTT
CSVTGTGYYDFF
>.|TRBJ2-2|15|TRBV11-3|TRBD2
TGTGCCAGCAGCTTAGCGGGAGGGTCCACCGGGGAGCTGTTTTTT
CASSLAGGSTGELFF
>.|TRBJ2-4|14|TRBV5-6|TRBD2
TGTGCCAGCAGCTCTGGCGGGGGAGCGGCCATTCAGTACTTC
CASSSGGGAAIQYF
>.|TRBJ1-1|12|TRBV6-5|TRBD1
TGTGCCAGCAGGTCCGGGACAGCTGAAGCTTTCTTT
CASRSGTAEAFF
>once|TRBJ1-1|15|TRBV7-8|.
TGTGCCAGCAGCTTAGACAGCCGGTTGTGGACTGAAGCTTTCTTT
CASSLDSRLWTEAFF
>once|TRBJ1-2|16|TRBV28|TRBD1
TGTGCCAGCAGCCCTGGCGGGACAGGGATTAACTATGGCTACACCTTC
CASSPGGTGINYGYTF
>.|TRBJ2-3|16|TRBV21-1|.
TGTGCCAGCAGCAAAGTTGAGGGCGGGAACACAGATACGCAGTATTTT
CASSKVEGGNTDTQYF
>.|TRBJ2-7|16|TRBV11-3|.
TGTGCCAGCAGCTTAGATTCAACGTTGAGCTCCTACGAGCAGTACTTC
CASSLDSTLSSYEQYF
>.|TRBJ2-7|11|TRBV29-1|.
TGCAGCGTTGAAAGCTACCGCGAGCAGTACTTC
CSVESYREQYF
>.|TRBJ1-2|16|TRBV3-1/TRBV3-2|.
TGTGCCAGCAGCCAAGGCGGCCAGTATTCTAGCTATGGCTACACCTTC
CASSQGGQYSSYGYTF
>.|TRBJ2-5|15|TRBV7-2|.
TGTGCCAGCAGCTCGTCGGAGCTAAGTAAAGAGACCCAGTACTTC
CASSSSELSKETQYF
>.|TRBJ1-2|14|TRBV4-1|TRBD1
TGCGCCAGCAGCCAAGGGGACAGAGACTATGGCTACACCTTC
CASSQGDRDYGYTF
>.|TRBJ2-7|13|TRBV5-1|.
TGCGCCAGCAGCTTGGGGAGGACCTACGAGCAGTACTTC
CASSLGRTYEQYF
>.|TRBJ2-7|16|TRBV11-3|TRBD2
TGTGCCAGCAGCTTGGGTCGCGGAGCGGGAGGCTACGAGCAGTACTTC
CASSLGRGAGGYEQYF
>.|TRBJ2-7|11|TRBV20-1|TRBD1
TGCAGTGCAATCGACAGGGTCGAGCAGTACTTC
CSAIDRVEQYF
>once|TRBJ2-3|16|TRBV30|TRBD2
TGTGCCTGGAGCGGCGGGACTAGCGGATTCACAGATACGCAGTATTTT
CAWSGGTSGFTDTQYF
>.|TRBJ1-3|11|TRBV28|.
TGTGCAGCAAGTCCGGGAAACACCATATATTTT
CAASPGNTIYF
>.|TRBJ2-5|15|TRBV7-9|TRBD1
TGTGCCAGCAGCCAAGACAGGGGGCGAGTGGAGACCCAGTACTTC
CASSQDRGRVETQYF
>.|TRBJ2-7|12|TRBV10-2|.
TGCGCCAGTTCACAGGTCACCTACGAGCAGTACTTC
CASSQVTYEQYF
>.|TRBJ1-3|14|TRBV7-2|.
TGTGCCAGCAGCTTGAGGATCTCTGGAAACACCATATATTTT
CASSLRISGNTIYF
>.|TRBJ1-1|14|TRBV15|.
TGTGCCACCAGCAGAGATCTTTCGGGGACTGAAGCTTTCTTT
CATSRDLSGTEAFF
>.|TRBJ1-3|17|TRBV5-1|.
TGCGCCAGCAGCTTGTTTACGGACAGTCTCTCTGGAAACACCATATATTTT
CASSLFTDSLSGNTIYF